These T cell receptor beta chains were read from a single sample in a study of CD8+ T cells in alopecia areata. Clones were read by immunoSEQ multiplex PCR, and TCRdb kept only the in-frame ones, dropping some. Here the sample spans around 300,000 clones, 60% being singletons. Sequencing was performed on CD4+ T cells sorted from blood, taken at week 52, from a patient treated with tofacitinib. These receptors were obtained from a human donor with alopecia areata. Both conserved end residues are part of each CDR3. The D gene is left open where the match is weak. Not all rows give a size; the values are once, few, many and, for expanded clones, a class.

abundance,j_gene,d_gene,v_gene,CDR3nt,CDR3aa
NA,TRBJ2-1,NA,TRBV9,TGTGCCAGCAGCGTAGTTGGAAACAATGAGCAGTTCTTC,CASSVVGNNEQFF
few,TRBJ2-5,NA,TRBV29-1,TGCAGCGTCCGACAGCAAGAGACCCAGTACTTC,CSVRQQETQYF
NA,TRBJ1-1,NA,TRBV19,TGTGCCAGTCAACACGCGGGTGCCAACACTGAAGCTTTCTTT,CASQHAGANTEAFF
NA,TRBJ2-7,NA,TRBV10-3,TGTGCCATCAGTGGACAGGCCTACGAGCAGTACTTC,CAISGQAYEQYF
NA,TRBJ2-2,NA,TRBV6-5,TGTGCCAGCACCCCCAGGGCGGGGACCGGGGAGCTGTTTTTT,CASTPRAGTGELFF
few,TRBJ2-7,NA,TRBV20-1,TGCAGTGCTAGAGGGACCTACGAGCAGTACTTC,CSARGTYEQYF
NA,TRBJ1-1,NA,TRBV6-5,TGTGCCAGCAGTTACTCTGGGACATTCACTGAAGCTTTCTTT,CASSYSGTFTEAFF
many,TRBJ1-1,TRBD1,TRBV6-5,TGTGCCAGCAGTCGGACAGGGGCTACGAACACTGAAGCTTTCTTT,CASSRTGATNTEAFF
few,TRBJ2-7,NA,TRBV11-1,TGTGCCAGCAGCTCCAGTCCGTCCGGGGAGCAGTACTTC,CASSSSPSGEQYF
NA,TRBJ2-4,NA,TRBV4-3,TGCGCCAGCAGCCAAGGTTGGGGGGCGGCCAAAAACATTCAGTACTTC,CASSQGWGAAKNIQYF
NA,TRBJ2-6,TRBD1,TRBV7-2,TGTGCCAGCAGCAAGCGACAGGGCCTGAGCTCTGGGGCCAACGTCCTGACTTTC,CASSKRQGLSSGANVLTF
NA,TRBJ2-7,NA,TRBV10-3,TGTGCCATCAGTGAAAGTTGGGCGAGGGAGCAGTACTTC,CAISESWAREQYF
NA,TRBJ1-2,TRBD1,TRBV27,TGTGCCAGCAGTTCCGGACAGGGGTATAACTATGGCTACACCTTC,CASSSGQGYNYGYTF
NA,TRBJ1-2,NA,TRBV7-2,TGTGCCAGCAGCCCACAGGGTGCTGGCTACACCTTC,CASSPQGAGYTF
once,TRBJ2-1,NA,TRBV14,TGTGCCAGCAGCCAGTCTGACACCTCCTACAATGAGCAGTTCTTC,CASSQSDTSYNEQFF
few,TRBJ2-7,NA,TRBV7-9,TGTGCCAGCACCCGGGGGGCGAACTACGAGCAGTACTTC,CASTRGANYEQYF
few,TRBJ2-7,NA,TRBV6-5,TGTGCCAGCAATCGGGGAAACGAGCAGTACTTC,CASNRGNEQYF
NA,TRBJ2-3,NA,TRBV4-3,TGCGCCAGCAGCCCTGGGGGAACCCGGGCAGATACGCAGTATTTT,CASSPGGTRADTQYF
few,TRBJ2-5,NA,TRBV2,TGTGCCAGCAGTGAATGGGTTTACCAAGAGACCCAGTACTTC,CASSEWVYQETQYF
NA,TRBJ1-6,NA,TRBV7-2,TGTGCCAGCAGGCCGGGACTGCTTAATTCACCCCTCCACTTT,CASRPGLLNSPLHF
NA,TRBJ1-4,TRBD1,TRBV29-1,TGCAGCGTTGCCCAGGGGGATGAAAAACTGTTTTTT,CSVAQGDEKLFF
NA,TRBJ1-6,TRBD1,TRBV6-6,TGTGCCAGCAGTTTCCGACAGGGGGCGAATAATTCACCCCTCCACTTT,CASSFRQGANNSPLHF
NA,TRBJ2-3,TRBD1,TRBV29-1,TGCAGCGGACAGGGTTCAGATACGCAGTATTTT,CSGQGSDTQYF
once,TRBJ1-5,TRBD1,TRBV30,TGTGCCTGGAGCGACTGGGACAGGGAAAACAATCAGCCCCAGCATTTT,CAWSDWDRENNQPQHF